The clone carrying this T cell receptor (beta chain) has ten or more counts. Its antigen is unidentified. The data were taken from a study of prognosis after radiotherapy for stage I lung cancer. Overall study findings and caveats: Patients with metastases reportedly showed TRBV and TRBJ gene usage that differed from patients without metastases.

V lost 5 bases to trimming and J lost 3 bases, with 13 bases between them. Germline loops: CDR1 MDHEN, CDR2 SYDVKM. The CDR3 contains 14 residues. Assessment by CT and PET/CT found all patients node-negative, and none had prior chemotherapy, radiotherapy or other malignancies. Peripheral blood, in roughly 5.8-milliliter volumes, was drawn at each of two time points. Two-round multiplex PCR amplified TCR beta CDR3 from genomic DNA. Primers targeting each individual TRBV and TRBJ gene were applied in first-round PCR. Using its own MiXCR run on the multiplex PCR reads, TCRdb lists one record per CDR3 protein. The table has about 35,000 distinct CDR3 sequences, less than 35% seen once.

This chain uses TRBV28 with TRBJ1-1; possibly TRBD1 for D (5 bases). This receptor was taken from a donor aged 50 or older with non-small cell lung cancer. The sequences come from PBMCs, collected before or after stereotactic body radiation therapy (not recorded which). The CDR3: CASSLRQQDTEAFF. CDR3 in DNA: TGTGCCAGCAGTCTGCGACAGCAGGACACTGAAGCTTTCTTT.